These T cell receptor beta chains were read from a single sample in a study of post-analysis software for immune sequencing data. Using its own MiXCR run on the PCR reads, TCRdb lists one record per CDR3 protein. The table lists hundreds of thousands of distinct CDR3 sequences, approximately 59% of them singletons. The sample consisted of blood. Source of these receptors: a girl aged 2-10 years with multiple sclerosis. Both conserved end residues are part of each CDR3. The order of the fields is V gene, D gene, clone size, J gene, CDR3 DNA, CDR3 protein. The D gene is left open where the match is weak. For some rows the clone size is stated as once, few or many, or as a class when expanded; others skip it.

V: TRBV7-8
D: NA
size: few
J: TRBJ1-5
DNA: TGTGCCAGCAGCTTAGAAAGGGTGAGGGGTCAGCCCCAGCATTTT
CDR3: CASSLERVRGQPQHF

V: TRBV12-3/TRBV12-4
D: NA
size: few
J: TRBJ2-1
DNA: TGTGCCAGCAGTCTGACGGCAATCTATGAGCAGTTCTTC
CDR3: CASSLTAIYEQFF

V: TRBV6-5
D: NA
size: few
J: TRBJ2-5
DNA: TGTGCCAGCAGTTACTCTCCAGCGGAGGAAGAGACCCAGTACTTC
CDR3: CASSYSPAEEETQYF

V: TRBV10-2
D: TRBD2
size: NA
J: TRBJ2-5
DNA: TGCGCCAGCTATGTGCTAGGCGGGAGGGCCGAAGGGACCCAGTACTTC
CDR3: CASYVLGGRAEGTQYF

V: TRBV5-1
D: NA
size: NA
J: TRBJ1-6
DNA: TGCGCCAGCAGCACGGACGGTTATTCACCCCTCCACTTT
CDR3: CASSTDGYSPLHF

V: TRBV7-9
D: NA
size: NA
J: TRBJ2-1
DNA: TGTGCCAGCAGCTTAAGAGAGCTTAGCTCCTACAATGAGCAGTTCTTC
CDR3: CASSLRELSSYNEQFF

V: TRBV6-2/TRBV6-3
D: NA
size: NA
J: TRBJ2-1
DNA: TGTGCCAGCAGTTACCTTCGGGACCAGGAATTCAATGAGCAGTTCTTC
CDR3: CASSYLRDQEFNEQFF

V: TRBV4-1
D: TRBD2
size: few
J: TRBJ2-7
DNA: TGCGCCAGCAGCCAAGGGGCTAGCGGGAGGGTCGTCTACGAGCAGTACTTC
CDR3: CASSQGASGRVVYEQYF

V: TRBV10-1
D: NA
size: NA
J: TRBJ2-6
DNA: TGCGCCAGCAGTGAGGGGGGCCGTGGGGCCAACGTCCTGACTTTC
CDR3: CASSEGGRGANVLTF

V: TRBV18
D: NA
size: NA
J: TRBJ2-4
DNA: TGTGCCAGCTCACCCGAGGGAACGGGGCAGTACTTC
CDR3: CASSPEGTGQYF

V: TRBV24-1
D: NA
size: NA
J: TRBJ2-4
DNA: TGTGCCACCAGTGGATCCAAAAACATTCAGTACTTC
CDR3: CATSGSKNIQYF

V: TRBV6-4
D: NA
size: once
J: TRBJ2-1
DNA: TGTGCCAGCAGCCCTGCTAGGCCCTCACCACAGTTCTTC
CDR3: CASSPARPSPQFF

V: TRBV11-2
D: NA
size: NA
J: TRBJ1-2
DNA: TGTGCCAGCGGCTTAGTTCTCACGGGGTACTATGGCTACACCTTC
CDR3: CASGLVLTGYYGYTF

V: TRBV25-1
D: TRBD2
size: NA
J: TRBJ2-5
DNA: TGTGCCAGCGGACTAGCGGGATACCCTGAGACCCAGTACTTC
CDR3: CASGLAGYPETQYF

V: TRBV20-1
D: NA
size: NA
J: TRBJ2-7
DNA: TGCAGTGCTAGCGGGAATACGCTGGAGGCCCAGTACTTC
CDR3: CSASGNTLEAQYF

V: TRBV27
D: NA
size: NA
J: TRBJ2-2
DNA: TGTGCCAGCAAACCTACGCGCACCGGGGAGCTGTTTTTT
CDR3: CASKPTRTGELFF

V: TRBV18
D: TRBD1
size: NA
J: TRBJ1-5
DNA: TGTGCCAGCTCAGGGGACAGGAGGGGAAATCAGCCCCAGCATTTT
CDR3: CASSGDRRGNQPQHF

V: TRBV12-3/TRBV12-4
D: NA
size: NA
J: TRBJ2-3
DNA: TGTGCCAGCAGTACAACAGGGCGCACAGATATGCAGTATTTT
CDR3: CASSTTGRTDMQYF

V: TRBV28
D: NA
size: NA
J: TRBJ2-3
DNA: TGTGCCACCGAAGGACAGAGTAGCACAGATACGCAGTATTTT
CDR3: CATEGQSSTDTQYF

V: TRBV12-3/TRBV12-4
D: NA
size: NA
J: TRBJ1-2
DNA: TGTGCCAGCAGTACTACAGCAACCTGGTATGGCTACACCTTC
CDR3: CASSTTATWYGYTF

V: TRBV6-1
D: NA
size: NA
J: TRBJ2-7
DNA: TGTGCCAGCAGTGAACCGGGAAGCTCCTACGAGCAGTACTTC
CDR3: CASSEPGSSYEQYF

V: TRBV6-5
D: NA
size: NA
J: TRBJ2-6
DNA: TGTGCCAGCAGTTACTTTCGAGGGGGAGGCTCTGGGGCCAACGTCCTGACTTTC
CDR3: CASSYFRGGGSGANVLTF

V: TRBV5-5
D: TRBD2
size: NA
J: TRBJ2-7
DNA: TGTGCCAGCAGCCTGGGGAGGGCCGGAGTCTACGAGCAGTACTTC
CDR3: CASSLGRAGVYEQYF

V: TRBV7-2
D: NA
size: NA
J: TRBJ1-1
DNA: TGTGCCAGCAGCTGGGGAGGCACGAACACTGAAGCTTTCTTT
CDR3: CASSWGGTNTEAFF

V: TRBV5-1
D: NA
size: NA
J: TRBJ2-1
DNA: TGCGCCAGCAGCTTGGAGGGGGGGCGCTCCTACAATGAGCAGTTCTTC
CDR3: CASSLEGGRSYNEQFF

V: TRBV2
D: NA
size: NA
J: TRBJ2-3
DNA: TGTGCCAGCAATCTGCTCCTCACAGATACGCAGTATTTT
CDR3: CASNLLLTDTQYF

V: TRBV5-1
D: TRBD1
size: NA
J: TRBJ1-4
DNA: TGCGCCAGCAGGGGACAGCCACAAAATGAAAAACTGTTTTTT
CDR3: CASRGQPQNEKLFF

V: TRBV29-1
D: TRBD1
size: NA
J: TRBJ2-1
DNA: TGCAGCGTTACCACCGGGACAGGAAATATCAATGAGCAGTTCTTC
CDR3: CSVTTGTGNINEQFF

V: TRBV9
D: TRBD2
size: few
J: TRBJ2-1
DNA: TGTGCCAGCAGCCCCGGGACTAGCGGGAGGAAGAGCTCCTACAATGAGCAGTTCTTC
CDR3: CASSPGTSGRKSSYNEQFF

V: TRBV12-3/TRBV12-4
D: TRBD2
size: NA
J: TRBJ2-5
DNA: TGTGCCAGCAGAGGGACTAGCGGGGAAGAGACCCAGTACTTC
CDR3: CASRGTSGEETQYF

V: TRBV7-9
D: NA
size: few
J: TRBJ2-3
DNA: TGTGCCAGCAGCTTAGTTGGCTTCACAGATACGCAGTATTTT
CDR3: CASSLVGFTDTQYF

V: TRBV12-3/TRBV12-4
D: TRBD2
size: NA
J: TRBJ2-1
DNA: TGTGCCAGCAGTGACCGACTAGCGGGAGGGTCTAGGTACAATGAGCAGTTCTTC
CDR3: CASSDRLAGGSRYNEQFF

V: TRBV29-1
D: NA
size: NA
J: TRBJ2-7
DNA: TGCAGCGTTCGAGCGGACAGATTCTACGAGCAGTACTTC
CDR3: CSVRADRFYEQYF

V: TRBV3-1
D: NA
size: NA
J: TRBJ2-5
DNA: TGTGCCAGCAGCCAAGAGACCCTAGCGCGGCGGACCCAGTACTTC
CDR3: CASSQETLARRTQYF

V: TRBV20-1
D: TRBD2
size: NA
J: TRBJ2-3
DNA: TGCAGTGCTAGGATCCCTTCCGGGACTAGCGGGGGCACAGATACGCAGTATTTT
CDR3: CSARIPSGTSGGTDTQYF

V: TRBV13
D: NA
size: NA
J: TRBJ2-5
DNA: TGTGCCAGCAGCACCAGAATCGATGAGCAGTACTTC
CDR3: CASSTRIDEQYF

V: TRBV10-3
D: NA
size: NA
J: TRBJ1-3
DNA: TGTGCCATCAGTGACTCCAGTTACTCTGGAAACACCATATATTTT
CDR3: CAISDSSYSGNTIYF

V: TRBV20-1
D: TRBD1
size: NA
J: TRBJ2-3
DNA: TGCAGTGCTAGAGGGGACAGGAGTACAGATACGCAGTATTTT
CDR3: CSARGDRSTDTQYF

V: TRBV20-1
D: NA
size: NA
J: TRBJ2-5
DNA: TGCAGTGCTAGACTCTTGGACTATTCCGAGGCCCAGTACTTC
CDR3: CSARLLDYSEAQYF

V: TRBV29-1
D: TRBD1
size: few
J: TRBJ1-1
DNA: TGCAGCGTTGAGCTAACAGGGGGTGAGACTGAAGCTTTCTTT
CDR3: CSVELTGGETEAFF

V: TRBV7-8
D: NA
size: NA
J: TRBJ2-7
DNA: TGTGCCAGCAGCTTCTCGAGGACCTACGAGCAGTACTTC
CDR3: CASSFSRTYEQYF

V: TRBV20-1
D: TRBD2
size: NA
J: TRBJ2-1
DNA: TGCAGTGCTACGACTAGCCATGAGCAGTTCTTC
CDR3: CSATTSHEQFF